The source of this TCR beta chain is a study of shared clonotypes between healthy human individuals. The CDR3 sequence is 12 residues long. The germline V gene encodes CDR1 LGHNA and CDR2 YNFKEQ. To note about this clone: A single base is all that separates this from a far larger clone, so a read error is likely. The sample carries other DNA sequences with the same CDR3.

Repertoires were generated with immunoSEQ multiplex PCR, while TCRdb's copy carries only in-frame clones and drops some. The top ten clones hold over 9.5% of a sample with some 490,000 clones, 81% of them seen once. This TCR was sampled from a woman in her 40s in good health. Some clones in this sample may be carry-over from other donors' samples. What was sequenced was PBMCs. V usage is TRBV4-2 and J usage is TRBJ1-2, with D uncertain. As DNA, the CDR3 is TGTGCCAGCTCGCGGGAACACTATGGCTACACCTTT. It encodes CASSREHYGYTF.